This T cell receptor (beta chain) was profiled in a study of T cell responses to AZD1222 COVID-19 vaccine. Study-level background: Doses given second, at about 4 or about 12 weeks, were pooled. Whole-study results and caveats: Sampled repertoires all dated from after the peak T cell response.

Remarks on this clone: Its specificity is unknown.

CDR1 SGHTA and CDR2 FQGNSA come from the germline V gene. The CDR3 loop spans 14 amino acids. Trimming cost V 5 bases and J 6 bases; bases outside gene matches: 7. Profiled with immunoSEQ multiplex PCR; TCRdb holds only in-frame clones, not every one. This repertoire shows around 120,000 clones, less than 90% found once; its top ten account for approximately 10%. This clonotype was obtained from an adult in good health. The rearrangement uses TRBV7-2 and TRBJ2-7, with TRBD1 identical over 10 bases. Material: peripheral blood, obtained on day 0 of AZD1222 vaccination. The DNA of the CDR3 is TGTGCCAGCAGCCGGGACAGGGGACGGATCGAGCAGTACTTC. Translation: CASSRDRGRIEQYF.